In this sample, the clone carrying this T cell receptor beta chain turned up once. This entry is derived from a study of shared clonotypes between healthy human individuals. Libraries were prepared by immunoSEQ multiplex PCR; TCRdb keeps only in-frame clonotypes and omits some of them. The sample carries over 400,000 clones, 90% to 97% recorded once. Germline CDR1 is SNHLY and CDR2 is FYNNEI. The CDR3 has 16 amino acids. V lost 6 bases to trimming and J lost 5 bases, with 23 bases between them. This clonotype was sampled from a woman aged 25-40 years in good health. This chain links TRBV2 with TRBJ2-7; D assignment may be TRBD1 or TRBD2 (5 bases each). The sequenced sample consisted of naive CD4+ T cells sorted from blood. Indicated subset: CD45RA+ positively selected. The CDR3 loop reads CASSDTGAIRRDEQYF. DNA of the CDR3: TGTGCCAGCAGCGACACCGGGGCTATAAGGCGCGACGAGCAGTACTTC.